These T cell receptor beta chains were read from a single sample in a study of T cell repertoires in cytomegalovirus infection. TCRdb redid the calling of the reads with MiXCR, one entry per CDR3 protein. The sample has 640,000 or so distinct CDR3 sequences; roughly a third are singletons. Their recognized antigens are unknown. The sequenced sample was cultured PBMCs, obtained from culture after CMV antigen stimulation. The receptors derive from a human donor in good health (CMV status not recorded). Some clones in this sample may be carry-over from other donors' samples. Each CDR3 is given with its conserved first and last residue.

v_gene	j_gene	CDR3aa
TRBV7-2	TRBJ2-7	CASSLGTSSDEQYF
TRBV27	TRBJ1-2	CASSLLGQRGYTF
TRBV7-2	TRBJ2-7	CASSLGLAVSYEQYF
TRBV20-1	TRBJ2-3	CTERKADTQYF
TRBV7-9	TRBJ1-2	CASSSGLPSGYTF
TRBV20-1	TRBJ1-1	CSTKDSLLSEAFF
TRBV12-3/TRBV12-4	TRBJ1-1	CASSLSGDGTEAFF
TRBV28	TRBJ1-4	CASSSGQGEKLFF
TRBV20-1	TRBJ2-7	CSATGELTYEQYF
TRBV12-5	TRBJ1-1	CASGPPQGRRNTEAFF
TRBV7-2	TRBJ1-4	CASGYRGTNEKLFF
TRBV4-2	TRBJ1-5	CASSQNRAFLNKPQHF
TRBV20-1	TRBJ1-6	CSARDSREYNSPLHF
TRBV20-1	TRBJ2-7	CSAIPGLEHRFTYEQYF
TRBV7-2	TRBJ1-6	CASSLWGQGLNSPLHF
TRBV11-2	TRBJ2-5	CASSLGFVGKTQYF
TRBV7-7	TRBJ2-2	CASSPAGGNTGELFF
TRBV7-7	TRBJ2-1	CASSSRLDNEQFF
TRBV11-3	TRBJ2-1	CASSLGGGRGEQFF
TRBV27	TRBJ2-7	CASGTHYEQYF
TRBV7-6	TRBJ2-2	CASSLNVGADTGELFF
TRBV7-8	TRBJ2-7	CASNTGGDSYEQYF
TRBV6-1	TRBJ1-2	CASRNAEVSSNYGYTF
TRBV20-1	TRBJ1-1	CSARDRVKNTEAFF
TRBV7-2	TRBJ2-1	CASSFSSGSTYNEQFF
TRBV6-6	TRBJ1-6	CASREGFGSPLHF
TRBV7-2	TRBJ2-7	CASSSPTYEQYF
TRBV7-8	TRBJ2-2	CASSLAGGTNTGELFF
TRBV5-4	TRBJ1-1	CASSLLRGSKGNTEAFF
TRBV29-1	TRBJ2-3	CSVAIGLTDTQYF
TRBV7-2	TRBJ1-5	CASSLGTRGGHNQPQHF
TRBV4-1	TRBJ2-1	CASSQVGTGYNEQFF